Here is one T cell receptor beta chain with its context. The data were taken from a study of CD8 T cells in Susac syndrome. Random hexamers were used to reverse transcribe roughly 0.45 to 1 ug of RNA. Across 54 Vbeta and 13 Jbeta, TCR beta CDR3 was amplified with immunoSEQ multiplex PCR. TCRdb reprocessed the immunoSEQ multiplex PCR reads with MiXCR, giving one entry per CDR3 protein. The sample holds about 66,000 distinct CDR3 sequences, approximately 94% seen once. V lost 6 bases and J lost 1; bases outside the gene matches: 7. This CDR3 contains 17 residues. This chain uses TRBV12-3 or TRBV12-4 with TRBJ2-3; TRBD2 matches at 13 bases. This clonotype originated in a human donor with multiple sclerosis. What was sequenced was CD8+ T cells from PBMCs. The CDR3 nucleotides read TGTGCCAGCAGAGATACTAGCGGGGGGGCCGGCACAGATACGCAGTATTTT. It encodes CASRDTSGGAGTDTQYF.